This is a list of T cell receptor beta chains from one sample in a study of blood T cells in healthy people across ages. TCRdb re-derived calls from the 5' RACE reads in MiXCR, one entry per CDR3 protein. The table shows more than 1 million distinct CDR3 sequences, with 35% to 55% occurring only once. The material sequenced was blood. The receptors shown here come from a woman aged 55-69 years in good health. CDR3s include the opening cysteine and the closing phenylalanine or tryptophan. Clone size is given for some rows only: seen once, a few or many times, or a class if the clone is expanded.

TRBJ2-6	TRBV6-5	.	CASRGRRTGANVLTF
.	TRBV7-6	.	CASSALGGGRIYEQYF
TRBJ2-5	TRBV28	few	CASRGRDSPTQYF
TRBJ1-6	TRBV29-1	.	CSVGTDPNSPLHF
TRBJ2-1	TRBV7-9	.	CASSLPGGSGSYNEQFF
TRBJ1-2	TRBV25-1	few	CASRAQNYGYTF
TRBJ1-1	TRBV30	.	CAWSLTGARLDTEAFF
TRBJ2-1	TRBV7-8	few	CASSLGGENNYNEQFF
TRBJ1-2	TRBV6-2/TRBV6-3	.	CASSNPGQDNYGYTF
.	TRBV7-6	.	CASSNRLARETQYF